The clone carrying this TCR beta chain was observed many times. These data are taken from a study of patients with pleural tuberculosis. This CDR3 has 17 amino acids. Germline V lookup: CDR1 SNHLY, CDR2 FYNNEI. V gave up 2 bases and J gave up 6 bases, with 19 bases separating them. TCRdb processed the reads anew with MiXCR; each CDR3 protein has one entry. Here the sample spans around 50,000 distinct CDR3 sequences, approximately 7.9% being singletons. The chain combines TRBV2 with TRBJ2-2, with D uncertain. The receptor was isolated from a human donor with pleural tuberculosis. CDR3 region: CASSEIRSYPRAGELFF. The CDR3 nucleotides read TGTGCCAGCAGTGAAATCCGTAGCTACCCTCGAGCCGGGGAGCTGTTTTTT.